This passage covers 25 T cell receptor beta chains from one sample sequenced in a study of blood T cell repertoires in COVID-19. TCRdb keeps only in-frame clones here, not all; method: immunoSEQ multiplex PCR. The sample contains a few hundred thousand clones, more than 70% of which appear only once. Sequencing was performed on peripheral blood. All receptors derive from a woman aged 55 to 70 with COVID-19, enrolled during active disease.

The rearrangement links TRBV10-1 to TRBJ2-3, with D maybe TRBD1 (5 bases). V lost 4 bases and J 2 bases, leaving 7 bases between the germline ends. This CDR3 is built from 13 residues. The germline CDR1 and CDR2 sequences are WNHNN and SYGVQD (reference sequence). CDR3 sequence reads: CASSGQTTDTQYF. CDR3 DNA: TGCGCCAGCAGTGGACAGACCACAGATACGCAGTATTTT.

This chain uses TRBV3-1 (or the pseudogene TRBV3-2) with TRBJ2-1; 16 bases align to TRBD2. CDR3 length: 20 amino acids. Germline assignment: CDR1 LGHDT and CDR2 YNNKEL (reference sequence). Unmatched junction bases numbered 8, after V lost 0 bases and J lost 3 bases. The CDR3 DNA reads as TGTGCCAGCAGCCAAGACGCCGGGACTAGCGGGGGGGCCAACTACAATGAGCAGTTCTTC. Translation gives CASSQDAGTSGGANYNEQFF.

This clone came up once. The rearrangement uses TRBV7-3 and TRBJ1-2; weak D call: TRBD1 (6 bases). The length of the CDR3 is 15 residues. The germline CDR1 and CDR2 sequences are SGHTA and FQGTGA. Trimming removed 1 base at V and 6 bases at J, with 15 bases between. CDR3 DNA sequence: TGTGCCAGCAGCTTAAGAGGGGGGGACCGAGATGGCTACACCTTC. As protein: CASSLRGGDRDGYTF.

The V and J genes are TRBV12-3 or TRBV12-4 and TRBJ2-7; D is uncertain. The CDR3 covers 13 residues. The V end was cut by 3 bases, the J end by 2 bases, with 8 bases between. This CDR3 reads CASSFKQTYEQYF. DNA for the CDR3: TGTGCCAGCAGTTTTAAACAGACCTACGAGCAGTACTTC.

Remarks on this clone: Other DNA sequences of this sample code for an identical CDR3. The CDR3 nucleotides read TGTGCCAGCAGTCGAGGGGGAAGCAATCAGCCCCAGCATTTT. Its protein is CASSRGGSNQPQHF. The rearrangement joins TRBV6-5 to TRBJ1-5; possible D gene TRBD1, 6 bases. The V gene's germline CDR1 is MNHEY and CDR2 SVGAGI. V gave up 5 bases and J gave up 1 base, with 9 bases separating them. CDR3 size: 14 residues.

This clone was recorded once. The V and J genes are TRBV11-2 and TRBJ2-7; no definite D call. This CDR3 comprises 15 residues. V gave up 0 bases and J gave up 0 bases, with 9 bases separating them. The germline V gene encodes CDR1 SGHAT and CDR2 FQNNGV. CDR3 DNA: TGTGCCAGCAGCTTAGAGGAGAGGAGCTCCTACGAGCAGTACTTC. Its translation is CASSLEERSSYEQYF. Based on the CDR3 plus reference TRBV11-2 and TRBJ2-7, the full variable domain is EAGVAQSPRYKIIEKRQSVAFWCNPISGHATLYWYQQILGQGPKLLIQFQNNGVVDDSQLPKDRFSAERLKGVDSTLKIQPAKLEDSAVYLCASSLEERSSYEQYFGPGTRLTVT.

V gene TRBV30 combines with J gene TRBJ1-5; the match to TRBD1 covers 10 bases. CDR3 length: 17 amino acids. Germline lookup yields CDR1 GTSNPN and CDR2 SVGIG (reference sequence). The V and J ends lost 5 bases and 9 bases, in that order; junction bases with no gene match: 19. CDR3 bases: TGTGCCTGGGATAACCCAATAGGGACAGGGGCGGTGAGGCCCCAGCATTTT. Amino acids: CAWDNPIGTGAVRPQHF.

The V gene is TRBV30, the J gene TRBJ1-2; the match to TRBD1 covers 8 bases. This CDR3 comprises 13 residues. The junction had 2 bases not matched to a gene; V was cut back by 3 bases and J by 2 bases. CDR1 is GTSNPN and CDR2 is SVGIG in the germline V gene (reference sequence). The CDR3 region is CAWSRTGNYGYTF. The DNA for the CDR3 is TGTGCCTGGAGCAGGACAGGGAACTATGGCTACACCTTC. The full variable domain, completed using reference TRBV30 and TRBJ1-2, is SQTIHQWPATLVQPVGSPLSLECTVEGTSNPNLYWYRQAAGRGLQLLFYSVGIGQISSEVPQNLSASRPQDRQFILSSKKLLLSDSGFYLCAWSRTGNYGYTFGSGTRLTVV.

A word on this clone: Other DNA sequences within the sample encode an identical CDR3. The rearrangement links TRBV7-9 to TRBJ2-2, with 7 bases lining up with TRBD2. The CDR3 sequence is 14 residues long. The germline gives CDR1 SEHNR, CDR2 FQNEAQ (reference sequence). With 0 bases clipped from V and 5 bases from J, the junction kept 0 bases outside the gene matches. The CDR3 region is CASSLAGGTGELFF. CDR3 DNA: TGTGCCAGCAGCTTAGCGGGAGGGACCGGGGAGCTGTTTTTT. The whole variable domain, filled in from reference TRBV7-9 and TRBJ2-2, reads DTGVSQNPRHKITKRGQNVTFRCDPISEHNRLYWYRQTLGQGPEFLTYFQNEAQLEKSRLLSDRFSAERPKGSFSTLEIQRTEQGDSAMYLCASSLAGGTGELFFGEGSRLTVL.

V gene TRBV4-2 combines with J gene TRBJ1-6, with unresolved D. Germline V gives CDR1 LGHNA, CDR2 YNFKEQ. V was shortened by 0 bases and J by 7 bases, with 10 bases between the two germline ends. The CDR3 length is 15 residues. The CDR3 protein is CASSQERLTNSPLHF. In nucleotides, the CDR3 is TGTGCCAGCAGCCAAGAAAGACTGACGAATTCACCCCTCCACTTT.

The table lists this clone with a count of one. The rearrangement links TRBV18 to TRBJ1-4, with D possibly matching TRBD1 (6 bases). Germline CDR1 is KGHSH and CDR2 is LQKENI. V was cut by 6 bases and J by 3 bases, with 14 bases left in between. CDR3 length equals 15 residues. CDR3 nucleotide sequence: TGTGCCAGCTCGCCAATAGAGGGGGCTAATGAAAAACTGTTTTTT. This gives the protein CASSPIEGANEKLFF.

The genes are TRBV7-2 and TRBJ1-5, with D perhaps TRBD1 (5 bases). Trimming cost V 5 bases and J 4 bases, with 12 bases left between them. Germline loops: CDR1 SGHTA, CDR2 FQGNSA. CDR3 length: 14 residues. The CDR3 DNA reads TGTGCCAGCAGCCTGGACAATGGGAATCAGCCCCAGCATTTT. This gives the protein CASSLDNGNQPQHF.

V and J are TRBV6-5 and TRBJ1-4; TRBD1 matches 9 bases. Germline lookup yields CDR1 MNHEY and CDR2 SVGAGI. V lost 4 bases and J lost 4; bases outside the gene matches: 4. The CDR3 runs 15 residues. The CDR3 DNA is TGTGCCAGCAGTTCCGCGACAGGGGGTAATGAAAAACTGTTTTTT. Its translation: CASSSATGGNEKLFF.

The chain recombines TRBV19 with TRBJ1-5; 8 bases map to TRBD1. The germline gives CDR1 LNHDA, CDR2 SQIVND (reference sequence). The CDR3 length is 17 residues. The trim removed 4 bases at V and 1 base at J, leaving 9 bases unmatched. The CDR3 loop is CASSSITGGRSNQPQHF. DNA for the CDR3: TGTGCCAGTAGTAGCATTACAGGGGGTAGGAGCAATCAGCCCCAGCATTTT.

This sequence joins TRBV5-1 and TRBJ2-1; TRBD2 matches 9 bases. Germline CDR1 is SGHRS and CDR2 is YFSETQ. Trimming at V came to 2 bases and at J to 2 bases, leaving 5 bases not matched to a gene. The CDR3 extends over 16 amino acids. The CDR3 coding sequence is TGCGCCAGCAGCTTAATGGCGGGGGGGCCCTACAATGAGCAGTTCTTC. Protein product: CASSLMAGGPYNEQFF.

This clone was detected only once. The chain is built from TRBV19 and TRBJ1-6, with 9 nucleotides matching TRBD1. The CDR3 has 16 amino acids. Germline CDR1 reads LNHDA; CDR2 reads SQIVND (reference sequence). V trimming: 6 bases; J trimming: 9 bases; junction bases outside the gene matches: 12. This CDR3 is CASRTLKQGAVSPLHF. The CDR3 nucleotides read TGTGCCAGTAGAACTCTGAAACAGGGGGCGGTTTCACCCCTCCACTTT.

V is TRBV19 and J is TRBJ2-2, with a tentative D call TRBD1 (6 bases). The V end lost 8 bases, the J end lost 6 bases, and 13 bases lay between the germline ends. Germline CDR1 LNHDA, CDR2 SQIVND (reference sequence). The CDR3 is 13 residues long. Here the CDR3 DNA reads TGTGCCAGTGCTGAACAGGGTGCCGGGGAGCTGTTTTTT. Protein product: CASAEQGAGELFF.

The chain has TRBV11-2 and TRBJ1-1; perhaps TRBD1 as D (5 bases). This CDR3 is built from 15 residues. Germline V CDR1 and CDR2: SGHAT, FQNNGV. The V end lost 5 bases, the J end lost 1 base, and 14 bases lay between the germline ends. This CDR3 reads CASSARQGGNTEAFF. The CDR3 nucleotides are TGTGCCAGCAGCGCTAGGCAGGGTGGGAACACTGAAGCTTTCTTT.

The rearrangement links TRBV5-1 to TRBJ1-1, with a weak D call TRBD1 (5 bases). The CDR3 is 14 amino acids. The V gene lost 3 bases and the J gene lost 6 bases, with 15 bases spanning the gap. Germline V gene lookup returns CDR1 SGHRS and CDR2 YFSETQ. The CDR3 DNA is TGCGCCAGCAGCTCAGGAGGGGTAGGGGCTGAAGCTTTCTTT. Protein: CASSSGGVGAEAFF.

This chain uses TRBV4-1 with TRBJ1-1, with D unclear. CDR3 length: 15 amino acids. V was trimmed by 5 bases and J by 5 bases, leaving 18 bases between them. Germline V lookup: CDR1 MGHRA, CDR2 YSYEKL. Written as DNA, the CDR3 is TGCGCCAGCAGCTCCAGTTCCGGGATTGGAACTGAAGCTTTCTTT. The encoded protein is CASSSSSGIGTEAFF.

V is TRBV5-4 and J is TRBJ1-6; the D gene is possibly TRBD1 (5 bases). Germline-derived CDR1 and CDR2 are SGHNT and YYREEE (reference sequence). This CDR3 contains 16 residues. The ends were cut back, 3 bases at V and 2 bases at J, with 12 bases in the middle. CDR3 region: CASSSTTGAYNSPLHF. DNA for the CDR3: TGTGCCAGCAGCTCCACCACGGGGGCCTATAATTCACCCCTCCACTTT.

J is TRBJ1-1 and V is TRBV29-1; 9 bases match TRBD1. CDR3 length equals 12 residues. V lost 7 bases to trimming and J lost 4 bases; unmatched junction nucleotides: 4. Germline lookup yields CDR1 SQVTM and CDR2 ANQGSEA. The CDR3 loop reads CSANRGLTEAFF. The CDR3 coding sequence is TGCAGCGCAAACAGGGGGCTCACTGAAGCTTTCTTT.

The CDR3 loop reads CASSDASRGLNQPQHF. The CDR3 DNA sequence: TGTGCCAGCAGTGATGCCTCCAGGGGGCTAAATCAGCCCCAGCATTTT. V usage is TRBV2 and J usage is TRBJ1-5, with 8 bases lining up with TRBD1. V lost 3 bases to trimming and J lost 4 bases; unmatched junction nucleotides: 8. Germline lookup yields CDR1 SNHLY and CDR2 FYNNEI. There are 16 residues in the CDR3.

The chain uses TRBV19 and TRBJ1-4; 7 nucleotides match TRBD1. Germline loops: CDR1 LNHDA, CDR2 SQIVND (reference sequence). The ends lost 7 bases at V and 7 bases at J; junction bases unmatched: 6. This CDR3 is 13 amino acids long. CDR3 sequence: CASNDRASEKLFF. The CDR3 coding sequence is TGTGCCAGTAATGACAGGGCATCTGAAAAACTGTTTTTT.

This chain links TRBV5-4 with TRBJ1-1; 7 nucleotides agree with TRBD1. J gave up 3 bases and V 4 bases, and 6 bases lay outside the gene matches. The CDR3 runs 14 residues. From germline, CDR1 is SGHNT and CDR2 YYREEE (reference sequence). CDR3 protein: CASSPDRVYTEAFF. DNA for the CDR3: TGTGCCAGCAGCCCAGACAGGGTTTACACTGAAGCTTTCTTT.